A single sample is the source of the 27 T cell receptor beta chains below, sequenced in a study of vaccination effects on CD4 cells after COVID-19. Antigen specificity for these receptors is unknown. Data came from immunoSEQ multiplex PCR; TCRdb stores just in-frame clones and leaves some out. The sample lists more than 60,000 clones; 72% were seen once. Scientists isolated CD4+ T cells after a roughly ten-day culture period ended. The source was CD4+ T cells from PBMCs cultured without peptide, collected before COVID-19 vaccination. The receptors stem from a human donor who had a prior SARS-CoV-2 infection.

The V call is TRBV24-1, the J call TRBJ2-1; D call uncertain. V shed 10 bases and J shed 5 bases, with 17 bases lying between them. CDR1 and CDR2 from the germline V gene are KGHDR and SFDVKD. The length of the CDR3 is 14 residues. The CDR3 DNA follows: TGTGCCACGCAAGACCCAAACCGGGACAATGAGCAGTTCTTC. Translated: CATQDPNRDNEQFF.

In its sample, this clone was seen a few times. The chain combines TRBV29-1 with TRBJ1-1, with D possibly matching TRBD1 (5 bases). The CDR3 contains 12 residues. Germline V lookup: CDR1 SQVTM, CDR2 ANQGSEA. Trimming cost V 6 bases and J 5 bases, with 13 bases left between them. The CDR3 is CSVDSGGTEAFF. In DNA, the CDR3 is TGCAGCGTAGACAGTGGGGGGACTGAAGCTTTCTTT.

J is TRBJ1-3 and V is TRBV9; TRBD1 matches at 11 bases. The germline V gene encodes CDR1 SGDLS and CDR2 YYNGEE. This CDR3 has 15 residues. The junction had 4 bases not matched to a gene; V was cut back by 5 bases and J by 3 bases. In nucleotides, the CDR3 is TGTGCCAGCAGTGGGACAGGGGGACTTGGAAACACCATATATTTT. Protein product: CASSGTGGLGNTIYF.

The CDR3 is CASSLASGSGETQYF. The CDR3 DNA sequence: TGCGCCAGCAGCTTGGCCTCAGGGAGTGGGGAGACCCAGTACTTC. This chain connects TRBV5-1 to TRBJ2-5, with D perhaps given as TRBD1 or TRBD2 (5 bases each). This CDR3 comprises 15 residues. Germline assignment: CDR1 SGHRS and CDR2 YFSETQ. Trimming shortened V by 0 bases and J by 5 bases, and 14 bases separated the two germline ends.

The gene calls are TRBV7-3 and TRBJ1-6; D is possibly TRBD1 (5 bases). The CDR3 totals 15 residues. The germline CDR1 and CDR2 sequences are SGHTA and FQGTGA. Trimming left V 4 bases short and J 6 bases short, with 13 bases between. This CDR3 reads CASSSLQGGNSPLHF. In nucleotides, the CDR3 is TGTGCCAGCAGCTCGCTTCAGGGTGGTAATTCACCCCTCCACTTT.

J is TRBJ2-5 and V is TRBV4-1, with D maybe TRBD2 (6 bases). The ends were cut back, 3 bases at V and 5 bases at J, with 16 bases in the middle. The CDR3 runs to 15 residues. Looked up from germline, CDR1 is MGHRA and CDR2 is YSYEKL. Written as DNA, the CDR3 is TGCGCCAGCAGCCAGCACGTGACGGGACTGGAGACCCAGTACTTC. Protein product: CASSQHVTGLETQYF.

The rearrangement links TRBV28 to TRBJ2-2; D may be TRBD2 (6 bases). Trimming removed 8 bases from V and 4 bases from J, with 11 bases in between. Germline loops: CDR1 MDHEN, CDR2 SYDVKM. CDR3 length: 13 residues. CDR3: CASLPGGTGELFF. The CDR3 nucleotides read TGTGCCAGCCTACCCGGGGGCACCGGGGAGCTGTTTTTT.

This clone was counted once. This CDR3 reads CASSKKPIIQGPGTDTQYF. The CDR3 DNA sequence: TGTGCCAGCAGCAAAAAACCTATAATACAGGGACCTGGGACAGATACGCAGTATTTT. This sequence joins TRBV21-1 and TRBJ2-3; TRBD1, the D gene given by the table, was not confirmed from the DNA. TRBV21-1 is noted as a pseudogene. The length of the CDR3 is 19 residues.

The genes are TRBV5-4 and TRBJ2-1, with 16 bases identical to TRBD2. With V trimmed by 4 bases and J by 9 bases, 7 bases remained unmatched. Germline assignment: CDR1 SGHNT and CDR2 YYREEE (reference sequence). The CDR3 has 16 residues. This chain's CDR3 is CASSPGTSGRATEQFF. In DNA form, the CDR3 reads TGTGCCAGCAGCCCCGGGACTAGCGGGAGGGCCACTGAGCAGTTCTTC.

The chain recombines TRBV7-2 with TRBJ2-7; 13 bases are shared with TRBD2. Per the germline V gene, CDR1 is SGHTA and CDR2 is FQGNSA. V gave up 5 bases and J gave up 2 bases; unmatched junction bases: 9. The CDR3 runs to 17 residues. In DNA form, the CDR3 reads TGTGCCAGCAGCAGACGACTAGCGGGGGGAACAGCCTACGAGCAGTACTTC. Residues: CASSRRLAGGTAYEQYF. Together with reference TRBV7-2 and TRBJ2-7, the CDR3 gives the full variable domain: GAGVSQSPSNKVTEKGKDVELRCDPISGHTALYWYRQSLGQGLEFLIYFQGNSAPDKSGLPSDRFSAERTGGSVSTLTIQRTQQEDSAVYLCASSRRLAGGTAYEQYFGPGTRLTVT.

The chain links TRBV6-6 to TRBJ2-7; 8 nucleotides align to TRBD2. The germline gives CDR1 MNHNY, CDR2 SVGAGI (reference sequence). V dropped 6 bases and J dropped 2; count of bases not matched to a gene: 6. This CDR3 has 14 residues. CDR3 region: CASREGLAAYEQYF. CDR3 coding DNA: TGTGCCAGCAGAGAAGGACTAGCCGCCTACGAGCAGTACTTC.

This clone was detected only once. The chain joins TRBV6-5 to TRBJ1-1, with 7 bases that match TRBD1. J gave up 3 bases and V 5 bases, and 9 bases lay outside the gene matches. CDR3 size: 15 residues. The germline gives CDR1 MNHEY, CDR2 SVGAGI. CDR3: CASSTRQGGDTEAFF. The CDR3 coding sequence is TGTGCCAGCAGTACCAGACAGGGTGGGGACACTGAAGCTTTCTTT.

The chain joins TRBV5-8 to TRBJ1-1; D unclear. This CDR3 contains 13 residues. The V gene lost 4 bases and the J gene lost 7 bases, with 14 bases spanning the gap. CDR1 and CDR2 (germline): SGHTS, YDEGEE. The CDR3 nucleotides are TGTGCCAGCAGCGTAAACCCGGGAGATGAAGCTTTCTTT. This sequence encodes CASSVNPGDEAFF.

This clone was detected a few times. The chain has TRBV3-1 (or the pseudogene TRBV3-2) and TRBJ1-1; no definite D call. The V gene's germline CDR1 is LGHDT and CDR2 YNNKEL (reference sequence). This CDR3 region has 14 residues. V gave up 6 bases and J gave up 1 base, with 12 bases separating them. CDR3 coding DNA: TGTGCCAGCAGTTCGACATATAAGAACACTGAAGCTTTCTTT. Translation: CASSSTYKNTEAFF.

The V gene is TRBV5-1, the J gene TRBJ2-1, with no clear D. This CDR3 spans 14 amino acids. Trimming took off 4 bases at V and 6 bases at J, with 14 bases between the two ends. The germline V gene encodes CDR1 SGHRS and CDR2 YFSETQ. The chain's CDR3 is CASSDDLRINEQFF. The CDR3 bases are TGCGCCAGCAGCGACGACTTAAGGATCAATGAGCAGTTCTTC. The full variable domain, completed using reference TRBV5-1 and TRBJ2-1, is KAGVTQTPRYLIKTRGQQVTLSCSPISGHRSVSWYQQTPGQGLQFLFEYFSETQRNKGNFPGRFSGRQFSNSRSEMNVSTLELGDSALYLCASSDDLRINEQFFGPGTRLTVL.

V gene TRBV9 combines with J gene TRBJ2-2; D unresolved. The CDR3 extends over 12 amino acids. Germline assignment: CDR1 SGDLS and CDR2 YYNGEE. V dropped 3 bases and J dropped 6 bases, with 6 bases sitting between them. The CDR3 is CASSGGPGELFF. CDR3 nucleotide sequence: TGTGCCAGCAGCGGAGGTCCCGGGGAGCTGTTTTTT.

V gene TRBV18 combines with J gene TRBJ2-3; the D is unclear. The germline gives CDR1 KGHSH, CDR2 LQKENI. Trimming stripped 3 bases from V and 3 bases from J, with 7 bases between. CDR3 size: 13 residues. CDR3 coding DNA: TGTGCCAGCTCACCTTCCGGGACAGATACGCAGTATTTT. Translating it yields CASSPSGTDTQYF. Variable domain in full (rest from reference TRBV18 and TRBJ2-3): NAGVMQNPRHLVRRRGQEARLRCSPMKGHSHVYWYRQLPEEGLKFMVYLQKENIIDESGMPKERFSAEFPKEGPSILRIQQVVRGDSAAYFCASSPSGTDTQYFGPGTRLTVL.

The chain uses TRBV2 and TRBJ1-1; TRBD1 aligns across 8 bases. The CDR3 has 13 residues. CDR1 and CDR2 from the germline V gene are SNHLY and FYNNEI. The trim removed 4 bases at V and 12 bases at J, leaving 10 bases unmatched. The CDR3 region is CASSARRQGLSFF. In nucleotides, the CDR3 is TGTGCCAGCAGTGCCCGGCGACAGGGGCTGTCTTTCTTT.

The chain employs TRBV2 and TRBJ2-5, with D perhaps matching TRBD2 (6 bases). V was clipped by 8 bases and J by 5 bases, with 18 bases between them. The CDR3 is 14 residues long. Germline assignment: CDR1 SNHLY and CDR2 FYNNEI. This chain's CDR3 is CASGRRGGRETQYF. For the CDR3, the DNA is TGTGCCAGCGGAAGGCGGGGCGGCCGCGAGACCCAGTACTTC.

The V call is TRBV7-2, the J call TRBJ1-2; 9 bases match TRBD1. In germline, CDR1 is SGHTA, CDR2 FQGNSA. V dropped 6 bases and J dropped 4; count of bases not matched to a gene: 9. The CDR3 is made up of 15 amino acids. The CDR3 bases are TGTGCCAGCAGTTTCCGGACAGGGGCGGGCTATGGCTACACCTTC. It is translated as CASSFRTGAGYGYTF.

This clone was found a few times. This chain links TRBV5-1 with TRBJ2-2; 13 nucleotides match TRBD2. The V segment lost 4 bases and the J segment 8 bases; nucleotides outside the gene matches: 5. Germline V gives CDR1 SGHRS, CDR2 YFSETQ. CDR3 length equals 15 residues. CDR3 sequence (DNA): TGCGCCAGCAGCCGCGGACTAGCGGGGGAAGGGGAGCTGTTTTTT. It yields the protein CASSRGLAGEGELFF.

This clone was observed many times. The chain carries TRBV19 and TRBJ2-5; D tentatively reads TRBD1 or TRBD2 (6 bases each). Germline V lookup: CDR1 LNHDA, CDR2 SQIVND (reference sequence). The length of the CDR3 is 12 residues. Trimming shortened V by 10 bases and J by 5 bases, and 14 bases separated the two germline ends. The CDR3 sequence is CATRQAGETQYF. Written as DNA, the CDR3 is TGTGCCACCCGACAGGCGGGGGAGACCCAGTACTTC.

CDR3 residues: CSVETRTDTQYF. CDR3 nucleotide sequence: TGCAGCGTTGAGACTAGAACAGATACGCAGTATTTT. The J gene is TRBJ2-3, the V gene TRBV29-1, with a tentative D call TRBD2 (6 bases). This CDR3 contains 12 residues. The germline V and J ends were trimmed by 3 bases and 3 bases, with 7 bases remaining between them. CDR1 and CDR2 (germline): SQVTM, ANQGSEA.

This rearrangement joins TRBV5-4 to TRBJ2-2; 9 bases align to TRBD2. Per germline, CDR1 SGHNT and CDR2 YYREEE (reference sequence). The CDR3 has 16 residues. V shed 4 bases, J shed 4 bases, and the junction held 8 bases outside the gene matches. CDR3 bases: TGTGCCAGCAGCCCCATAGCGGGAGACCTCACCGGGGAGCTGTTTTTT. This gives the protein CASSPIAGDLTGELFF.

This chain links TRBV6-5 with TRBJ1-5; 8 bases agree with TRBD1. Germline V lookup: CDR1 MNHEY, CDR2 SVGAGI. V was pared by 6 bases and J by 5 bases, with 9 bases of the junction left unmatched. The CDR3 sequence is 15 residues long. In nucleotides, the CDR3 is TGTGCCAGCAGGTATGGACAGGGCATTGATCAGCCCCAGCATTTT. Amino acid sequence: CASRYGQGIDQPQHF.

V usage is TRBV2 and J usage is TRBJ2-5; D might be TRBD1 (6 bases). V was pared by 7 bases and J by 2 bases, with 17 bases between. The CDR3 sequence is 15 residues long. Germline V gene lookup returns CDR1 SNHLY and CDR2 FYNNEI. The CDR3 coding sequence is TGTGCCAGCACCGCCCAGGGGAAGGGGCAAGAGACCCAGTACTTC. Translated, it gives CASTAQGKGQETQYF.

The chain links TRBV4-1 to TRBJ2-1; D might be TRBD1 or TRBD2, each matching 5 bases. The V end was cut by 6 bases, the J end by 7 bases, with 16 bases between. Per germline, CDR1 MGHRA and CDR2 YSYEKL. This CDR3 is 14 amino acids long. The DNA for the CDR3 is TGCGCCAGCAGAGGCAACTGGGACGGTAATGAGCAGTTCTTC. It is translated as CASRGNWDGNEQFF.